This TCR beta chain was recorded in a study of monozygotic twins with inflammatory bowel disease. TCRdb reworked the 5' RACE reads into one entry per CDR3 protein, no DNA. The listing contains 400,000 to 500,000 distinct CDR3 sequences. To note about this clonotype: The antigen is undetermined.

This CDR3 region has 17 residues. The germline gives CDR1 SNHLY, CDR2 FYNNEI. Study outcomes and limitations: Limited statistical power may explain no repertoire similarity difference between concordant and discordant twins.

Material: blood. The chain combines TRBV2 with TRBJ2-7; there is no DNA to check the TCRdb D call of TRBD2. This sequence originates from a human donor with ulcerative colitis or Crohn's disease, or a healthy co-twin of an affected twin (not recorded which). The chain's CDR3 is CASIRQWSSGGSYEQYF.